This record looks at one T cell receptor (beta chain) sequence and its context. The CDR3 covers 14 residues. Trimming stripped 4 bases from V and 6 bases from J, with 13 bases between. Germline-derived CDR1 and CDR2 are WSHSY and SAAADI. The data belong to a study of glioma-infiltrating T cells after dendritic cell vaccination. Study information: Patients had newly diagnosed or recurrent glioblastoma and received dendritic cell vaccines. Autologous tumor lysate-pulsed dendritic cell vaccination was given between 2003 and 2012.

Assay: immunoSEQ multiplex PCR; the TCRdb copy retains only in-frame clones and omits some. The repertoire consists of 90,000 to 100,000 clones, with 75% to 85% occurring once and the leading ten covering around 5.9%. Here the sequenced sample was blood, taken before dendritic cell vaccination. This TCR came from a human donor with glioblastoma. J is TRBJ1-5 and V is TRBV10-2; a possible D gene is TRBD1 (6 bases). The CDR3 reads CASSVNRVGQPQHF. Here the CDR3 DNA reads TGCGCCAGCAGTGTGAACAGGGTTGGTCAGCCCCAGCATTTT.